A single sample gave rise to the 12 T cell receptor beta chains below, sequenced in a study of T cells in Graves' hyperthyroidism and ophthalmopathy. TCR beta CDR3 regions were amplified from RNA. An initial round of RT-PCR targeting the TCR CDR3 relied on the HTBI primer set. TCRdb re-derived calls from the multiplex PCR reads in MiXCR, one entry per CDR3 protein. In the table there are hundreds of thousands of distinct CDR3 sequences, under 15% of which are singletons. Sequencing was performed on blood. Source of these receptors: a man aged 18 to 30 with Graves' ophthalmopathy.

The table lists this clonotype with a few counts. The junction differs from germline at one of its ends, possibly a read error. V usage is TRBV10-2 and J usage is TRBJ2-7; 11 bases match TRBD1. CDR1 and CDR2 (germline): WSHSY, SAAADI. The length of the CDR3 is 17 residues. The CDR3 DNA reads TGCGCCAGCAGTGAGTCCCGGACAGGGGGCACTTCCTGCGAGCAGTACTTC. This encodes CASSESRTGGTSCEQYF.

The rearrangement links TRBV6-2 or TRBV6-3 to TRBJ2-6; D unclear. There are 14 residues in the CDR3. Germline loops: CDR1 MNHEY, CDR2 SVGEGT. Trimming cost V 6 bases and J 0 bases, with 6 bases left between them. The CDR3 protein is CASRPNSGANVLTF. For the CDR3, the DNA is TGTGCCAGCAGACCTAACTCTGGGGCCAACGTCCTGACTTTC.

This clonotype was recorded at least ten times. The rearrangement links TRBV24-1 to TRBJ1-5; D is unclear. The CDR3 has 14 residues. Trimming took 6 bases from V and 1 from J, leaving 9 bases between them. From germline, CDR1 is KGHDR and CDR2 SFDVKD. CDR3 loop: CATSWRESNQPQHF. For the CDR3, the DNA is TGTGCCACCAGTTGGAGGGAAAGCAATCAGCCCCAGCATTTT.

CDR3 protein: CSARKGSWDQPQHF. For the CDR3, the DNA is TGCAGTGCTAGAAAAGGGTCCTGGGATCAGCCCCAGCATTTT. The V call is TRBV20-1, the J call TRBJ1-5; D call uncertain. The CDR3 consists of 14 residues. The germline CDR1 and CDR2 sequences are DFQATT and SNEGSKA (reference sequence). V gave up 2 bases and J gave up 5 bases, with 13 bases separating them.

This clonotype was counted many times. V and J are TRBV2 and TRBJ2-7; TRBD2 aligns across 7 bases. J was trimmed by 2 bases and V by 6 bases; bases with no gene match: 7. Looked up from germline, CDR1 is SNHLY and CDR2 is FYNNEI. The CDR3 is 14 residues long. The CDR3 sequence: CASRPASGTYEQYF. In nucleotides, the CDR3 is TGTGCCAGCAGGCCGGCTAGCGGAACCTACGAGCAGTACTTC.

The V call is TRBV3-1, the J call TRBJ2-4; D may match TRBD1 or TRBD2 (7 bases each). Germline V gene data show CDR1 as LGHDT and CDR2 as YNNKEL (reference sequence). CDR3 length: 20 amino acids. V was clipped by 2 bases and J by 2 bases, with 25 bases between them. The CDR3 sequence is CASSQPGGGAVASSKNIQYF. The CDR3 DNA reads as TGTGCCAGCAGCCAACCAGGGGGGGGCGCGGTAGCTAGTTCCAAAAACATTCAGTACTTC.

With regard to this clonotype: This sequence may be a read error, since a much larger clone differs from it by one base. The chain is built from TRBV28 and TRBJ1-1; 8 bases match TRBD1. CDR3 length: 14 amino acids. CDR1 is MDHEN, CDR2 SYDVKM, per germline. This CDR3 reads CTSSLSGTGREAFF. CDR3 DNA: TGTACCAGCAGTTTATCGGGGACAGGCCGAGAAGCTTTCTTT.

In its sample, this clonotype was seen many times. CDR3 bases: TGTGCCAGCAGTGACCACGGGACTGTTGGAAACACCATATATTTT. The encoded protein is CASSDHGTVGNTIYF. This chain joins TRBV25-1 and TRBJ1-3, with D possibly matching TRBD1 (5 bases). V was cut by 3 bases and J by 3 bases, with 12 bases left in between. CDR1 and CDR2 from the germline V gene are MGHDK and SYGVNS. This CDR3 spans 15 amino acids.

The V gene is TRBV15, the J gene TRBJ2-7; TRBD1 aligns across 9 bases. CDR3 length: 14 amino acids. Germline CDR1 LNHNV, CDR2 YYDKDF (reference sequence). V lost 5 bases to trimming and J lost 2 bases; unmatched junction nucleotides: 4. The CDR3 reads CATSGRDRAYEQYF. CDR3 nucleotides: TGTGCCACCAGCGGCCGGGACAGGGCCTACGAGCAGTACTTC.

In this sample, this clonotype turned up many times. The V gene is TRBV13, the J gene TRBJ1-1; a possible D gene is TRBD1 (5 bases). V lost 2 bases, J lost 4 bases, and 14 bases lay in between. This CDR3 contains 15 residues. Germline V lookup: CDR1 PRHDT, CDR2 FYEKMQ (reference sequence). The CDR3: CASSLRRGPATEAFF. In nucleotides, the CDR3 is TGTGCCAGCAGCTTAAGAAGGGGACCCGCCACTGAAGCTTTCTTT.

This clonotype appeared a few times. The chain recombines TRBV7-8 with TRBJ1-4; 9 bases fit TRBD1. CDR3 length: 15 amino acids. In germline, CDR1 is SGHVS, CDR2 FQNEAQ. Unmatched junction bases numbered 4, after V lost 5 bases and J lost 3 bases. CDR3 sequence: CASSTWTGANEKLFF. As DNA, the CDR3 is TGTGCCAGCAGCACCTGGACAGGGGCTAATGAAAAACTGTTTTTT.

At least ten counts were recorded for this clonotype. V is TRBV20-1 and J is TRBJ1-4, with D perhaps TRBD1 (5 bases). The CDR3 contains 13 residues. Trimming took off 2 bases at V and 1 base at J, with 5 bases between the two ends. CDR1 DFQATT and CDR2 SNEGSKA come from the germline V gene (reference sequence). The CDR3 loop reads CSARQGTNEKLFF. The CDR3 region has the DNA TGCAGTGCTAGACAGGGAACTAATGAAAAACTGTTTTTT.